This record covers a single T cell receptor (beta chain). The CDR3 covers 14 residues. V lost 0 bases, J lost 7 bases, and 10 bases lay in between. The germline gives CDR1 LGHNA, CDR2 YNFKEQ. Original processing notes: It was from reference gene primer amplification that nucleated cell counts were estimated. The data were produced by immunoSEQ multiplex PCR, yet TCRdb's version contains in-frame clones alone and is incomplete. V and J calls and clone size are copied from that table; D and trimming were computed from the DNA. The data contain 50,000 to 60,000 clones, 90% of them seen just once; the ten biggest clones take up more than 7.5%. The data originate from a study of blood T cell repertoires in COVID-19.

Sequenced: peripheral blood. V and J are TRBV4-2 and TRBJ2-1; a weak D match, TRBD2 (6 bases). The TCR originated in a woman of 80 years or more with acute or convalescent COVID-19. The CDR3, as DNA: TGTGCCAGCAGCCAAGATACTAGCACTAATGAGCAGTTCTTC. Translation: CASSQDTSTNEQFF.